Below are 16 T cell receptor beta chains sequenced from a single sample in a study of CXCR3-negative and CXCR3-positive naive CD8 T cells. Study-level results: CXCR3-positive naive cells had more hydrophobic TRB CDR3s than CXCR3-negative naive cells.

What these receptors recognize is not known. Libraries of TRB cDNA were made by 5' RACE and carried UMIs. TCRdb reprocessed the 5' RACE reads and keeps a single row for each CDR3 protein, giving no DNA. The sample has tens of thousands of distinct CDR3 sequences. The sample consisted of naive CXCR3+ CD8+ T cells from blood. The subset here: CD45RO-CCR7+CD27+CD95- naive CD8+ T cells expressing CXCR3 (TNR3+). These receptors came from a human donor in good health. Some clones in this sample may be carry-over from other donors' samples.

The J gene is TRBJ2-7, the V gene TRBV7-9; absent DNA, TCRdb's TRBD1 call cannot be checked. In germline, CDR1 is SEHNR, CDR2 FQNEAQ (reference sequence). The CDR3 consists of 16 residues. CDR3 protein: CASSSDEGAASYEQYF.

V and J are TRBV7-6 and TRBJ2-7; TCRdb picks TRBD2, but there is no DNA to check that call. From germline, CDR1 is SGHVS and CDR2 FNYEAQ. The CDR3 runs to 17 residues. CDR3 sequence: CASSLTSGSLEVYEQYF.

The gene calls are TRBV5-1 and TRBJ2-3; the D call from TCRdb, TRBD2, cannot be confirmed without DNA. Germline CDR1 is SGHRS and CDR2 is YFSETQ. There are 17 residues in the CDR3. This CDR3 reads CASSPQGLPRITDTQYF.

The CDR3: CSVEGLGADTQYF. The J gene is TRBJ2-3, the V gene TRBV29-1; TCRdb's D call, TRBD1, is unchecked because there is no DNA. Per the germline V gene, CDR1 is SQVTM and CDR2 is ANQGSEA. CDR3 length: 13 residues.

V gene TRBV9 combines with J gene TRBJ1-4; the TCRdb D gene call, TRBD1, has no DNA to confirm it. This CDR3 has 15 amino acids. Germline loops: CDR1 SGDLS, CDR2 YYNGEE. CDR3 loop: CASSVEGQYNEKLFF.

The chain employs TRBV4-3 and TRBJ2-1; with no DNA, the TCRdb D assignment of TRBD2 cannot be verified. Germline CDR1 is LGHNA and CDR2 is YSLEER. The CDR3 extends over 13 amino acids. CDR3 residues: CASSPLVGDEQFF.

The rearrangement links TRBV9 to TRBJ1-3; TCRdb calls TRBD1, which cannot be checked without DNA. Germline assignment: CDR1 SGDLS and CDR2 YYNGEE. This CDR3 comprises 13 residues. The CDR3 sequence: CASSGTGGNTIYF.

V and J are TRBV20-1 and TRBJ2-7; TCRdb's D call of TRBD1 is untestable without DNA. The CDR3 is made up of 12 amino acids. In germline, CDR1 is DFQATT, CDR2 SNEGSKA (reference sequence). The CDR3 sequence: CSAATDTYEQYF.

The chain recombines TRBV7-9 with TRBJ1-4; the D call of TRBD1 rests on TCRdb alone, since no DNA is present to check it. Germline V gene lookup returns CDR1 SEHNR and CDR2 FQNEAQ (reference sequence). The CDR3 runs to 14 residues. The CDR3 protein is CASSPRPGDEKLFF.

The gene calls are TRBV6-2 or TRBV6-3 and TRBJ2-2. Germline V gives CDR1 MNHEY, CDR2 SVGEGT. This CDR3 is built from 14 residues. CDR3 protein: CASSYTAYTGELFF.

This chain uses TRBV12-3 or TRBV12-4 with TRBJ2-2. This CDR3 region has 11 residues. The CDR3 is CASYETGELFF.

The rearrangement uses TRBV3-1 and TRBJ2-7. The CDR3 has 13 residues. Germline CDR1 LGHDT, CDR2 YNNKEL (reference sequence). CDR3 loop: CASSQDGSYEQYF.

The chain uses TRBV29-1 and TRBJ2-2; no DNA is available, so the TRBD1 call from TCRdb remains unchecked. Looked up from germline, CDR1 is SQVTM and CDR2 is ANQGSEA. This CDR3 spans 15 amino acids. CDR3 sequence reads: CSVEGGTGGTGELFF.

The J gene is TRBJ1-1, the V gene TRBV28; TCRdb indicates TRBD1, and absent DNA this call remains unverified. CDR1 and CDR2 (germline): MDHEN, SYDVKM. The CDR3 has 18 residues. The CDR3 is CASRDKDSGVWVNTEAFF.

J is TRBJ2-7 and V is TRBV6-5; no DNA is available, so the TRBD1 call from TCRdb remains unchecked. This CDR3 spans 15 amino acids. Germline values: CDR1 MNHEY, CDR2 SVGAGI. CDR3 loop: CASSPRGGLSLEQYF.

V and J are TRBV19 and TRBJ1-1. The CDR3 spans 13 residues. Germline loops: CDR1 LNHDA, CDR2 SQIVND (reference sequence). The CDR3 region is CASSIVGRTEAFF.